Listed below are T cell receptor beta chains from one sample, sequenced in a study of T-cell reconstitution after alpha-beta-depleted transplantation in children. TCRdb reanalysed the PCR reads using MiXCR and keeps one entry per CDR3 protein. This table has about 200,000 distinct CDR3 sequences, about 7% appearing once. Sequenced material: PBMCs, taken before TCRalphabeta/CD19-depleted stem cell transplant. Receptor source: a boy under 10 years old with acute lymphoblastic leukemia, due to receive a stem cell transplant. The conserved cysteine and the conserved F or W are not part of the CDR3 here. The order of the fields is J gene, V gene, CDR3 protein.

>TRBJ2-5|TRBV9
ASSVPSGPQETQY
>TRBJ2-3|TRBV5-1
ASSFIMASGGLPDTQY
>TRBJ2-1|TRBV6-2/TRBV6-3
ASRASGDMYEQF
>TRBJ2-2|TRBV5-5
ASSFPGKGTGELF
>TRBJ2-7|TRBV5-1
ASSLAISNTAYEQY
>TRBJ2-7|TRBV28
ASSKARLYEQY
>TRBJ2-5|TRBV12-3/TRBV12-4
ASSIDLFRRTQY
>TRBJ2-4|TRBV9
ASSVDGQDPSIQY
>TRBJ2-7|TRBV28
ASKPQRVGAYEQY
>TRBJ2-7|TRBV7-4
ASSFGGSQYEQY
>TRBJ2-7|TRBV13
ASSLALRGEQY
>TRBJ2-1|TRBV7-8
ASSLRSGRAADNEQF
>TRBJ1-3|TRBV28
ASSLVQNPGNTIY
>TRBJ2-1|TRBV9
ASSVRLLQGPPNVNEQF
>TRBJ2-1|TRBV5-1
ASSLGGLYNEQF
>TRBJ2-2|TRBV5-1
ASSLGDRNTGELF
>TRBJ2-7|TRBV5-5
ASSTLRGAGSEQY
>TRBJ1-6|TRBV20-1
SARASQGVGSPLH
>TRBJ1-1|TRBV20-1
SARVPKTGTVNTEAF
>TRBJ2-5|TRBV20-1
SAPPAGRRETQY
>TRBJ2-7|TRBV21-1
ASSTLHLARGYEQY
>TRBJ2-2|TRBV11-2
ASSHQLAGYTGELF
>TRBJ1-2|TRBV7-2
ASSLAWGQNYYGYT
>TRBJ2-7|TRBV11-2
ASSLQTGAPYEQY
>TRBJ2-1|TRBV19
ASSAADINEQF
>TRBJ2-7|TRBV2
ASSGGQPQQY
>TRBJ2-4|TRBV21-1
ASNPSPCRDMGFINIQY
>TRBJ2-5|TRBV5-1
ASSRPPTGAVETQY
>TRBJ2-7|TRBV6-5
ASSHLSRATYEQY
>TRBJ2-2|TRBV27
ASSLWGANTGELF
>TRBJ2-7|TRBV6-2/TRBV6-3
ASSYGIFGRKESYEQY
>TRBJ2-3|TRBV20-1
SARPGYTDTQY
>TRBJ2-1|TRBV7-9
ASSLGGLAGVYNEQF
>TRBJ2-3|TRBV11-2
ASSSNGGGVRASATDTQY
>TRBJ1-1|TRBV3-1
ASSQALNTEAF
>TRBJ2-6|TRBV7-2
ASSLGPQAVLT
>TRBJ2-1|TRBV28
ASWAFLARRDNEQF
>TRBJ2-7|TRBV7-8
ASSFTLREQY
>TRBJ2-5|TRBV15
ATSRGQLGQQETQY
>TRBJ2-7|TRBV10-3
AISDGTVPYEQY
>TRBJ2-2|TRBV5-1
ASTPETGELF
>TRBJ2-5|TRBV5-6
ASSTEYPDRQETQY
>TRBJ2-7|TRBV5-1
ASSAPGLSSYEQY